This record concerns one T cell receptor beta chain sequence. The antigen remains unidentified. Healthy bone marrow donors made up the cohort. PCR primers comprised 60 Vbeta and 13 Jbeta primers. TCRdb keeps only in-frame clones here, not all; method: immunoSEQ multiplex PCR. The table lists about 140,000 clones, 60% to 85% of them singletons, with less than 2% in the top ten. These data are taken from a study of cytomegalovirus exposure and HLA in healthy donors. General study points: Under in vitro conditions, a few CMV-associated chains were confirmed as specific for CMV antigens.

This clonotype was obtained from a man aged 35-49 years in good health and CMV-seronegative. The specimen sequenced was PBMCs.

The chain's CDR3 is CSVEVGGGYTF. In DNA form, the CDR3 reads TGCAGCGTTGAAGTGGGGGGGGGCTACACCTTC. The genes are TRBV29-1 and TRBJ1-2; tentative D call: TRBD1 (5 bases). This CDR3 is 11 amino acids long. The germline V gene has CDR1 SQVTM and CDR2 ANQGSEA. V lost 1 base, J lost 8 bases, and 8 bases lay in between.